This T cell receptor beta chain originates from a study of vaccination effects on CD4 cells after COVID-19. The CDR3 contains 15 residues. Trimming cost V 1 base and J 0 bases, with 10 bases left between them. CDR1 and CDR2 from the germline V gene are MGHRA and YSYEKL. Expansion with viral peptide pools was applied to antigen-specific CD4+ T cells by the ViraFEST assay prior to sequencing. Cells that had been cultured for less than eleven days were the source of isolated CD4+ T cells. Negative nucleocapsid antibody tests before and after vaccination confirmed no previous SARS-CoV-2 infection. Notes on this clone: Its antigen is currently unknown.

Clones were read by immunoSEQ multiplex PCR, and TCRdb kept only the in-frame ones, dropping some. This table has about 38,000 clones, roughly 70% appearing once. General observations from the study: Both infection-induced and vaccine-induced clones contracted markedly at late post-vaccination timepoints.

The source of this sequence is a human donor who received a COVID-19 vaccine. The starting material was CD4+ T cells from PBMCs cultured with SARS-CoV-2 spike peptides, obtained before COVID-19 vaccination. The rearrangement uses TRBV4-1 and TRBJ2-7; D might be TRBD1 (5 bases). The CDR3 here is CASSQVGPFSYEQYF. In DNA, the CDR3 is TGCGCCAGCAGCCAAGTGGGGCCTTTCTCCTACGAGCAGTACTTC.